The clone carrying this TCR beta chain was seen ten or more times. Antigen unknown. The data were obtained in a study of T cell repertoires in cytomegalovirus infection. Study details: Shared public TCR beta signatures pointed to both CMV infection and a matching HLA type.

Whole-study results and caveats: HLA-C-restricted, CMV-specific TCR beta clonotypes were dominant ex vivo. Cumulated frequencies of public TCR beta families served to identify carriers of CMV plus the relevant HLA.

Trimming took 6 bases from V and 3 from J; bases not matched to a gene: 5. The V gene's germline CDR1 is MNHNY and CDR2 SVGAGI (reference sequence). This CDR3 has 15 residues. TCRdb independently ran MiXCR on the reads; one entry per CDR3 protein. The sample lists just under 300,000 distinct CDR3 sequences; about a tenth were seen once. Material for sequencing was PBMCs. J is TRBJ2-1 and V is TRBV6-6; 10 nucleotides agree with TRBD2. The clonotype originates from a human donor in good health (CMV status not recorded). Some clones in this sample may be carry-over from other donors' samples. The CDR3 region has the DNA TGTGCCAGCAGCCCCGGACTAGCGGACTACAATGAGCAGTTCTTC. It is translated as CASSPGLADYNEQFF.